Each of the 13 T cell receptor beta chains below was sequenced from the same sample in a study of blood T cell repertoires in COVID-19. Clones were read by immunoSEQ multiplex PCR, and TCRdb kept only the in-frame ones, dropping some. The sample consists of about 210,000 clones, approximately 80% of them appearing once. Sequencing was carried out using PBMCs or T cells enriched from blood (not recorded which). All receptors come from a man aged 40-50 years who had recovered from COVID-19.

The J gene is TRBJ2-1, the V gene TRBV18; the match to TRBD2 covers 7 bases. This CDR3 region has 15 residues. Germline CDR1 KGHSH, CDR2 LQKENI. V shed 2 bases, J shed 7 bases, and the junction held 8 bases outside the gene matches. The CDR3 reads CASSPMSGVGNEQFF. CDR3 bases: TGTGCCAGCTCACCAATGAGCGGGGTGGGGAATGAGCAGTTCTTC. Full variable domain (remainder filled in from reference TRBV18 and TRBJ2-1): NAGVMQNPRHLVRRRGQEARLRCSPMKGHSHVYWYRQLPEEGLKFMVYLQKENIIDESGMPKERFSAEFPKEGPSILRIQQVVRGDSAAYFCASSPMSGVGNEQFFGPGTRLTVL.

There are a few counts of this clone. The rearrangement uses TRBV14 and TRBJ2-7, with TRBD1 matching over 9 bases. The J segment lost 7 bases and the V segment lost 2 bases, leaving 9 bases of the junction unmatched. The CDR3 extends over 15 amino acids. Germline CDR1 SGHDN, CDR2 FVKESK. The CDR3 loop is CASSQLGQGWREQYF. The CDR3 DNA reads TGTGCCAGCAGCCAATTAGGACAGGGGTGGAGGGAGCAGTACTTC.

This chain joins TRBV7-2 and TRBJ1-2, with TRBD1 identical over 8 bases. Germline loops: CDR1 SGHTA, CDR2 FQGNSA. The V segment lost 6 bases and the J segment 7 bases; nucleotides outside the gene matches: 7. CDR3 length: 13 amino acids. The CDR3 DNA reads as TGTGCCAGCAGTAGGACAGGGTACGCTGGCTACACCTTC. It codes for CASSRTGYAGYTF.

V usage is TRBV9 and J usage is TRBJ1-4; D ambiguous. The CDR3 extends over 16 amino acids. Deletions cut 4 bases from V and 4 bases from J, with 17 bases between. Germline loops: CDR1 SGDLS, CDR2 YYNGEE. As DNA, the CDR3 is TGTGCCAGCAGCCCCGGCGCGGCCCTTGGTAATGAAAAACTGTTTTTT. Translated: CASSPGAALGNEKLFF.

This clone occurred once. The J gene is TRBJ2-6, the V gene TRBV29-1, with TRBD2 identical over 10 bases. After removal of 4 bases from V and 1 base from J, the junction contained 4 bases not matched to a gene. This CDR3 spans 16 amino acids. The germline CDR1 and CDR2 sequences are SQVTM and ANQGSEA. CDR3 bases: TGCAGCGTTGGAGCGGGAGGGATGTCTGGGGCCAACGTCCTGACTTTC. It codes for CSVGAGGMSGANVLTF.

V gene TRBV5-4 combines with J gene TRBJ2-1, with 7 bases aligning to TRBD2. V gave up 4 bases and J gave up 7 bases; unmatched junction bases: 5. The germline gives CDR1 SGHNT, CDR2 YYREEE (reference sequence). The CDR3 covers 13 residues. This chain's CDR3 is CASSGPSGNEQFF. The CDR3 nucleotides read TGTGCCAGCAGCGGCCCTAGCGGTAATGAGCAGTTCTTC.

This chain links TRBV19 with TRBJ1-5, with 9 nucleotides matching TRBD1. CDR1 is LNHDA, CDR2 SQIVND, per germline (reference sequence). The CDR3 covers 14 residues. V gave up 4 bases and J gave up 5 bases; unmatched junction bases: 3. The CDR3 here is CASSKWDRDQPQHF. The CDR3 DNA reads TGTGCCAGTAGTAAATGGGACAGGGATCAGCCCCAGCATTTT.

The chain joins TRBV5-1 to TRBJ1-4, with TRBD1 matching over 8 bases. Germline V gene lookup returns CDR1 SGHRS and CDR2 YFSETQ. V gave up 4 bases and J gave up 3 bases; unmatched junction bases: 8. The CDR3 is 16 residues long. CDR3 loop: CASSGTGRAANEKLFF. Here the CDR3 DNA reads TGCGCCAGCAGCGGGACAGGACGAGCAGCTAATGAAAAACTGTTTTTT.

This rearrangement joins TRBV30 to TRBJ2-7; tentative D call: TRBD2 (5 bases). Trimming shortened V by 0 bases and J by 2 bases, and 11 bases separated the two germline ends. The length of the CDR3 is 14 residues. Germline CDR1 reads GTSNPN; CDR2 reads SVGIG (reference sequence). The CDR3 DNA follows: TGTGCCTGGAGTGTACCCGGGGAACCCTACGAGCAGTACTTC. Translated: CAWSVPGEPYEQYF.

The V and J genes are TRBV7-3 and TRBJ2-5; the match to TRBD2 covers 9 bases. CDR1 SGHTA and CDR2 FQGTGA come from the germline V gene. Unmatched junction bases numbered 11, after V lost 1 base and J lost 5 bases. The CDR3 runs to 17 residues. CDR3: CASSLRGLAGEEETQYF. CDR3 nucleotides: TGTGCCAGCAGCTTAAGGGGGTTAGCGGGAGAGGAGGAGACCCAGTACTTC.

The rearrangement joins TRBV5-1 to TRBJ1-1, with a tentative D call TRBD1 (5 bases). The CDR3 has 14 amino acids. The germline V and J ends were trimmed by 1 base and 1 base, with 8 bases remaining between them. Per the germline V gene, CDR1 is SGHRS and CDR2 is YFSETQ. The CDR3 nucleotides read TGCGCCAGCAGCTTGTTCGGGGGGAACACTGAAGCTTTCTTT. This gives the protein CASSLFGGNTEAFF.

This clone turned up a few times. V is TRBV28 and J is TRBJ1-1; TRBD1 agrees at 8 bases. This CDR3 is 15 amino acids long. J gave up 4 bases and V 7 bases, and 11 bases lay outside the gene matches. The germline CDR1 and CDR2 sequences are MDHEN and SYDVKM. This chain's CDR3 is CASINQGAGGTEAFF. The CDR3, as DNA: TGTGCCAGCATTAATCAGGGGGCAGGGGGCACTGAAGCTTTCTTT. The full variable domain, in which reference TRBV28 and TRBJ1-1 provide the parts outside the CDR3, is DVKVTQSSRYLVKRTGEKVFLECVQDMDHENMFWYRQDPGLGLRLIYFSYDVKMKEKGDIPEGYSVSREKKERFSLILESASTNQTSMYLCASINQGAGGTEAFFGQGTRLTVV.

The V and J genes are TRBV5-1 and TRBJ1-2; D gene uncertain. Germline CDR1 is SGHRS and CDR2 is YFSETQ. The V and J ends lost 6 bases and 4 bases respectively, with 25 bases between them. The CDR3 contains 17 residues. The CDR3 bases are TGCGCCAGCAAATCCTTCCTAGGGAATGATGAGGGCTATGGCTACACCTTC. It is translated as CASKSFLGNDEGYGYTF.